This record looks at one T cell receptor (beta chain) sequence and its context. This record comes from a study of blood T cell repertoires in COVID-19. Germline values: CDR1 GTSNPN, CDR2 SVGIG (reference sequence). This CDR3 has 15 residues. Trimming cost V 3 bases and J 0 bases; bases outside gene matches: 1. Using immunoSEQ multiplex PCR, the repertoire was profiled, and TCRdb retains in-frame clones only, with some absent. Of approximately 310,000 clones in the sample, about nine tenths were seen once. The sequence derives from a man in his sixties who had recovered from COVID-19. The chain carries TRBV30 and TRBJ2-2; 10 bases map to TRBD2. Sequencing was done on a sample of PBMCs or T cells enriched from blood (not recorded which). The CDR3, as DNA: TGTGCCTGGAGGGGGACTAGCGCGAACACCGGGGAGCTGTTTTTT. Its translation: CAWRGTSANTGELFF.